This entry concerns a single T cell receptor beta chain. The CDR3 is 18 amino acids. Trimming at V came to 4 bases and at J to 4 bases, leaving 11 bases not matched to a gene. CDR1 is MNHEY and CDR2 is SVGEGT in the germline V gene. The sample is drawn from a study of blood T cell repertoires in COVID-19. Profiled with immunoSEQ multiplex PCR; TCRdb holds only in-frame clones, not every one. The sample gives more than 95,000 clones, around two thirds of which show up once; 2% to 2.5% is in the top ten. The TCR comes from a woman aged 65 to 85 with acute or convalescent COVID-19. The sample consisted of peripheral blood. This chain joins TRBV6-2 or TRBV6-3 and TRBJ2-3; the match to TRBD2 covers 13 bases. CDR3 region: CASSFTSGGARESDTQYF. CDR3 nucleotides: TGTGCCAGCAGTTTCACTAGCGGGGGGGCTCGTGAATCAGATACGCAGTATTTT.